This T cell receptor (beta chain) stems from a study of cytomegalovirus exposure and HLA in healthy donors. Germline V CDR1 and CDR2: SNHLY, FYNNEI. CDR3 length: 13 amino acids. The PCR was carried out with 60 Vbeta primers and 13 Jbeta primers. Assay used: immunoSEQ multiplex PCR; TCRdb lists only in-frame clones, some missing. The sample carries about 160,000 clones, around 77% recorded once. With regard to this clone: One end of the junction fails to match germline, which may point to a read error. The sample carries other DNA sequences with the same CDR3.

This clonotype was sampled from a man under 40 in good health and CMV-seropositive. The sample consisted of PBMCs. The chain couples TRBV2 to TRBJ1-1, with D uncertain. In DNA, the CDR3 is TGTGCCAGCAGGAGGGATTTTAACACTGAGGCTTTCTTT. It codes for CASRRDFNTEAFF.